This T cell receptor (beta chain) was recovered during a study of cytomegalovirus exposure and HLA in healthy donors. Concerning this clone: What it recognizes is unknown.

The study, taken as a whole, reports: For cytomegalovirus status, the classifier reportedly gave diagnoses with high specificity and sensitivity.

CDR1 and CDR2 (germline): KGHSH, LQKENI. This CDR3 is built from 14 residues. V dropped 2 bases and J dropped 1 base, with 8 bases sitting between them. Researchers ran the PCR with 60 Vbeta and 13 Jbeta primers. Profiling relied on immunoSEQ multiplex PCR, and the TCRdb table lists in-frame clones only, not all of them. This table lists some 200,000 clones. The TCR sequence derives from a girl aged 2 to 10 in good health and CMV-seropositive. This chain connects TRBV18 to TRBJ1-1; no definite D call. The sequenced sample was PBMCs. Here the CDR3 reads CASSPVAENTEAFF. CDR3 DNA sequence: TGTGCCAGCTCACCAGTTGCAGAGAACACTGAAGCTTTCTTT. Full variable domain (outside the CDR3, taken from reference TRBV18 and TRBJ1-1): NAGVMQNPRHLVRRRGQEARLRCSPMKGHSHVYWYRQLPEEGLKFMVYLQKENIIDESGMPKERFSAEFPKEGPSILRIQQVVRGDSAAYFCASSPVAENTEAFFGQGTRLTVV.